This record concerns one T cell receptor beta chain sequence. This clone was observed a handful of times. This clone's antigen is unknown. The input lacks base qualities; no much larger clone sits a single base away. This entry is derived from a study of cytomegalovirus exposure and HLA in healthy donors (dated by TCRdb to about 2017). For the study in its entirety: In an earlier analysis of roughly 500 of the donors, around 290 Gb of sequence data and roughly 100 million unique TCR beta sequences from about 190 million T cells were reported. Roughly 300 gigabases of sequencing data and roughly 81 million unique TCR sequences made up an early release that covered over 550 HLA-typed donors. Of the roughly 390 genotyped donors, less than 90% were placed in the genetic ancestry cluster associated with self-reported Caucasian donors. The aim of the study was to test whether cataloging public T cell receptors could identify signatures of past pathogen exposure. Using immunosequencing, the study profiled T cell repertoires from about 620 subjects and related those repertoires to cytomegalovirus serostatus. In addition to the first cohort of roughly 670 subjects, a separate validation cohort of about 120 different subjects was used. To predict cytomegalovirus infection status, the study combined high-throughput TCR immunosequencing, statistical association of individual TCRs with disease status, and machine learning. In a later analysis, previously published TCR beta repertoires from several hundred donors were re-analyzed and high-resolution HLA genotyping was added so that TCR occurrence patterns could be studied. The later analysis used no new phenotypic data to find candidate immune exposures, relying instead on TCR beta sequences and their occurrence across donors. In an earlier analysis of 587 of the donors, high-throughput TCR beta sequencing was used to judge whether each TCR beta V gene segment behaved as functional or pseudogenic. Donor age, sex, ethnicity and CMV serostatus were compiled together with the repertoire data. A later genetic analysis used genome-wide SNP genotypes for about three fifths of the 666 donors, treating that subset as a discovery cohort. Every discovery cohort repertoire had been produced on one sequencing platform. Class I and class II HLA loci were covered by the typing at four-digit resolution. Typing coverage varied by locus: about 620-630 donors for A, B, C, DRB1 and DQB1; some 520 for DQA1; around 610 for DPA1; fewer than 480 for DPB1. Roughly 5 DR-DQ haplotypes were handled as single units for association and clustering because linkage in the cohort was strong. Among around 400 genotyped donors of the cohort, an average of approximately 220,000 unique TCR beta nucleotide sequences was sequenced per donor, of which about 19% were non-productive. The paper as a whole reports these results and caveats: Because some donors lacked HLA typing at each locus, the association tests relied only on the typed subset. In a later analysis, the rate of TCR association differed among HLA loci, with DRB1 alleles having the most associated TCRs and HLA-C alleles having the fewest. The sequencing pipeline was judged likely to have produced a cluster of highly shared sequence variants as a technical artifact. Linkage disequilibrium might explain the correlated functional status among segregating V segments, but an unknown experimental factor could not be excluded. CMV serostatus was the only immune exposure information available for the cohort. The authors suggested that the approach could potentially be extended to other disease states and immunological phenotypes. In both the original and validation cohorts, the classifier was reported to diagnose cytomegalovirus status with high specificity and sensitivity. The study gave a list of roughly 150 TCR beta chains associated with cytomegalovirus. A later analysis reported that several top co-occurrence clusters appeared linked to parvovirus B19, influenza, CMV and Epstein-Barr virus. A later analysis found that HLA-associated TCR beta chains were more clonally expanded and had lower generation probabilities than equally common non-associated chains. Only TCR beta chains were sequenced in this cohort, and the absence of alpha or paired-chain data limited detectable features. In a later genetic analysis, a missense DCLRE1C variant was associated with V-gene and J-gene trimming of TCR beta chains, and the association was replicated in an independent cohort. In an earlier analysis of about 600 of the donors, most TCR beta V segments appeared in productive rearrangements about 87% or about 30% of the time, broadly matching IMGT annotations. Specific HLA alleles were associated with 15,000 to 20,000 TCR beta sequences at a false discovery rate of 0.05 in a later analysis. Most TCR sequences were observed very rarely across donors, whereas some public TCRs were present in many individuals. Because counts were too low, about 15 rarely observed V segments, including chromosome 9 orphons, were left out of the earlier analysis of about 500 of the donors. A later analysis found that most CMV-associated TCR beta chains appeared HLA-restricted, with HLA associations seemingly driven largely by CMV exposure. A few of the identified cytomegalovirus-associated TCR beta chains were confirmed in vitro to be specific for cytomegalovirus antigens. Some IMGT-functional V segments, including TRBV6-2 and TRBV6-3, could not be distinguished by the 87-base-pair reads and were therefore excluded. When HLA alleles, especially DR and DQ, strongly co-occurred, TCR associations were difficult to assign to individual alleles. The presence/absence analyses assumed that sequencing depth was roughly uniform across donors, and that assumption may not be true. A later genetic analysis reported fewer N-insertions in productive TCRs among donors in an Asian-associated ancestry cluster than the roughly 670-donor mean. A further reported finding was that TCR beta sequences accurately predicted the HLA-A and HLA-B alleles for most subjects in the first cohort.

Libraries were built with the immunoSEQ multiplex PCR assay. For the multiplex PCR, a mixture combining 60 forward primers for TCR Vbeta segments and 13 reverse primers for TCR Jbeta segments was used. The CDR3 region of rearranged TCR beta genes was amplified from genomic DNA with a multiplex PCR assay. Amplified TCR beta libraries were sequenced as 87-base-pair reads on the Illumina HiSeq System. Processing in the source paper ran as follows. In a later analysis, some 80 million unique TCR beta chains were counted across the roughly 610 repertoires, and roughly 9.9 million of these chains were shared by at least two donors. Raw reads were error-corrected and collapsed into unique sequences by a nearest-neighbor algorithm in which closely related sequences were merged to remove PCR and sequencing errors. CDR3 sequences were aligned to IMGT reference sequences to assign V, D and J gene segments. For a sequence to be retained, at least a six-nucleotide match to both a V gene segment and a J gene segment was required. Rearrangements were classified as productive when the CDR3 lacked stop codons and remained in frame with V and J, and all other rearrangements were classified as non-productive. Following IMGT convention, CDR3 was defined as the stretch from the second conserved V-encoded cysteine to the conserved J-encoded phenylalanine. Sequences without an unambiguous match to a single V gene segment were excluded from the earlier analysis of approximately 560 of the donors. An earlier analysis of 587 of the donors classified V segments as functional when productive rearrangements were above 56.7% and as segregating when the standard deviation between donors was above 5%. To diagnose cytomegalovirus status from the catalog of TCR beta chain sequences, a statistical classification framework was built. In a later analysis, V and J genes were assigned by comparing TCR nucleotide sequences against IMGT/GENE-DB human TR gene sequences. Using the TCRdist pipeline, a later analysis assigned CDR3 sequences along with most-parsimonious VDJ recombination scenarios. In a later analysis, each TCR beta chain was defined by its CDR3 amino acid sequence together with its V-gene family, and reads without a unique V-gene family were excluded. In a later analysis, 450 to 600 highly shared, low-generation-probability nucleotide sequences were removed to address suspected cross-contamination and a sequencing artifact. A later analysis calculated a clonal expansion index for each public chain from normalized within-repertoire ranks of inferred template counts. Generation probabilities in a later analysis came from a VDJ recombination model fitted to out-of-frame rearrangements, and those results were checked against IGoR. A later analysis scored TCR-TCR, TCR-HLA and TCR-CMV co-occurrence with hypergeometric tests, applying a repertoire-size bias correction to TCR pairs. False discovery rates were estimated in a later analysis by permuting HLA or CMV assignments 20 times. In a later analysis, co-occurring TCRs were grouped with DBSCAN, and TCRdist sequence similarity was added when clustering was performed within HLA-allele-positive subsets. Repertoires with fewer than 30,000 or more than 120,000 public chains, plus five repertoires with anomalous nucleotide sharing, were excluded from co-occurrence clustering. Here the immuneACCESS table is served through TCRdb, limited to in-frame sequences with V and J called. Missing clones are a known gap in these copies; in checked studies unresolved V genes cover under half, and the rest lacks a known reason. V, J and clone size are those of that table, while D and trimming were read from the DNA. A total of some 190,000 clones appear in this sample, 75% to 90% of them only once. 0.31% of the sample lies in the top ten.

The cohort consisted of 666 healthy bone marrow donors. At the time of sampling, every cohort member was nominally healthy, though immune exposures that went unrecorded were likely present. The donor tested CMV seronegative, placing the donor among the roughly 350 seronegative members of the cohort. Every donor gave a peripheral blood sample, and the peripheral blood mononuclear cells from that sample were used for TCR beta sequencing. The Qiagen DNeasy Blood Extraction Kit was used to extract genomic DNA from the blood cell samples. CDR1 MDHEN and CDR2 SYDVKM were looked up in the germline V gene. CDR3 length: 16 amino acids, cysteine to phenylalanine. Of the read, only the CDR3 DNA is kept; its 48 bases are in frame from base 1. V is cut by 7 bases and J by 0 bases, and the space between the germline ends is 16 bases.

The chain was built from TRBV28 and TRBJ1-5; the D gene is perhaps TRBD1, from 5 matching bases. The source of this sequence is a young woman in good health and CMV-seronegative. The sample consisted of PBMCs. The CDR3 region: CASKTPNGASNQPQHF. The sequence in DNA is TGTGCCAGCAAAACCCCCAATGGGGCTAGCAATCAGCCCCAGCATTTT.